This T cell receptor beta chain was captured in a study of control samples from healthy donors and cancer patients (dated by TCRdb to about 2020). A single count supports this clone. The specificity of this receptor is unknown. Within one base of it there is no much larger clone, and no base qualities were kept. The CDR3 sequence holds 13 residues, the cysteine and phenylalanine included. The only DNA kept is the CDR3, 39 bases in frame from the first base. CDR1 SNHLY and CDR2 FYNNEI are derived from the germline V gene. V is reduced by 7 bases and J by 5 bases, leaving a spacing of 12 bases between them. Library method: the immunoSEQ multiplex PCR assay. Imported from immuneACCESS, the table was reduced by TCRdb to in-frame sequences with V and J called. These copies leave out some clones; in studies compared against another copy, an unresolved V gene accounts for under half, and the cause of the remainder is not known. For this sample there are roughly 170,000 clones; around 88% appear just once. The leading ten clones occupy around 5% of the sample.

The clonotype was recovered from a woman in her 30s in good health. The sequenced sample was blood. The receptor chain draws on TRBV2 and TRBJ2-1; confidence is insufficient to name the D gene. At the DNA level, the sequence is TGTGCCAGCACCGGCGGTAGCCACAATGAGCAGTTCTTC. Translated, it gives CASTGGSHNEQFF. Beyond the CDR3, the reference TRBV2 and TRBJ2-1 genes provide the residues; the full variable domain reads: EPEVTQTPSHQVTQMGQEVILRCVPISNHLYFYWYRQILGQKVEFLVSFYNNEISEKSEIFDDQFSVERPDGSNFTLKIRSTKLEDSAMYFCASTGGSHNEQFFGPGTRLTVL.